This paragraph covers one T cell receptor beta chain sequence. This entry comes from a study of cytomegalovirus exposure and HLA in healthy donors. Use of 60 Vbeta and 13 Jbeta primers characterized the PCR. Assay used: immunoSEQ multiplex PCR; TCRdb lists only in-frame clones, some missing. Of about 130,000 clones listed, about 85% are singletons. The V and J ends lost 0 bases and 7 bases respectively, with 20 bases between them. The CDR3 is 16 amino acids. Germline lookup yields CDR1 SGHRS and CDR2 YFSETQ. This sequence joins TRBV5-1 and TRBJ2-7; possibly TRBD2 for D (7 bases). The sequenced sample was PBMCs. The origin of this receptor is a boy aged 10-17 years in good health and CMV-seronegative. CDR3 region: CASSLVGGGGLREQYF. The CDR3 nucleotides are TGCGCCAGCAGCTTGGTAGGAGGGGGGGGACTACGTGAGCAGTACTTC.